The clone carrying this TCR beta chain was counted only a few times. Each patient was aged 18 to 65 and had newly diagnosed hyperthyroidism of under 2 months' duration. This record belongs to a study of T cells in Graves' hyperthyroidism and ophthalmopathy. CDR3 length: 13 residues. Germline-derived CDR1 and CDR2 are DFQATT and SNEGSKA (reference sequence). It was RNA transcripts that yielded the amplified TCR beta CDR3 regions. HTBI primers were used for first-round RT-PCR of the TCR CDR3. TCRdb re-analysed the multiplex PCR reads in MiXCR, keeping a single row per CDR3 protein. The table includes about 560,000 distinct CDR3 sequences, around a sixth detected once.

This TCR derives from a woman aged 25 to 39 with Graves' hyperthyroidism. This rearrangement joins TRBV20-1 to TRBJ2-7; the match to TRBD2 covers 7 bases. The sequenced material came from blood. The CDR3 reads CAVTAGRAIEQYF. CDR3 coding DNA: TGCGCAGTTACCGCGGGGAGGGCCATCGAGCAGTACTTC.